Listed below are T cell receptor beta chains from one sample, sequenced in a study of human T cells and chemical hapten exposure. TCRdb itself ran the RACE reads through MiXCR, one entry per CDR3 protein. The table has more than 250,000 distinct CDR3 sequences, over 8% seen once. The sample consisted of whole blood, taken in connection with sensitization to the hapten diphenylcyclopropenone (DPC). Receptor source: a woman aged 40 to 50 with alopecia areata. Some clones in this sample may be carry-over from other donors' samples. Each CDR3 is given with its conserved first and last residue. D genes are given only for firm matches. Part of the rows lack a size; the others show once, few, many or a class for expanded clones.

d_gene,j_gene,v_gene,abundance,CDR3nt,CDR3aa
TRBD2,TRBJ2-3,TRBV29-1,few,TGCAGCGTTGAATTGGGAGGGGGCACAGATACGCAGTATTTT,CSVELGGGTDTQYF
-,TRBJ1-5,TRBV7-6,many,TGTGCCAGCAGCTTATCAGACAATCAGCCCCAGCATTTT,CASSLSDNQPQHF
TRBD2,TRBJ2-3,TRBV7-9,many,TGTGCCAGCAGCCCAAGGACTAGCGGGACCACAGATACGCAGTATTTT,CASSPRTSGTTDTQYF
-,TRBJ2-3,TRBV27,-,TGTGCCAGCAGTTTATTCGAGTTCACCAGCACAGATACGCAGTATTTT,CASSLFEFTSTDTQYF
TRBD1,TRBJ2-1,TRBV2,few,TGTGCCAGCTTTACAGGGGGCTTTTACAATGAGCAGTTCTTC,CASFTGGFYNEQFF
TRBD2,TRBJ2-1,TRBV6-5,few,TGTGCCAGCAGTCTACTAGCGCTAAACTCCTACAATGAGCAGTTCTTC,CASSLLALNSYNEQFF
TRBD2,TRBJ2-1,TRBV12-3/TRBV12-4,few,TGTGCCAGCAGCCCCCGAGCGGGAGGAGGCAATGAGCAGTTCTTC,CASSPRAGGGNEQFF
-,TRBJ2-4,TRBV21-1,few,TGTGCCAGCAGCCGACAGGGGGCCAAAAACATTCAGTACTTC,CASSRQGAKNIQYF
-,TRBJ2-1,TRBV5-1,-,TGCGCCAGCAGCTCCCTCGGATCCGAAGGATACAATGAGCAGTTCTTC,CASSSLGSEGYNEQFF
-,TRBJ2-7,TRBV27,many,TGTGCCAGCAGTTTATCCACAGTCTCCTACGAGCAGTACTTC,CASSLSTVSYEQYF
-,TRBJ2-2,TRBV7-2,few,TGTGCCAGCAGCTCCCCGCGAACCGGGGAGCTGTTTTTT,CASSSPRTGELFF
-,TRBJ2-3,TRBV6-2/TRBV6-3,few,TGTGCCTGTACCTCGACGGGCACAGATACGCAGTATTTT,CACTSTGTDTQYF
TRBD1,TRBJ2-2,TRBV5-1,once,TGCGCCAGCAGCTTGAAGGGGGCAGGCACCGGGGAGCTGTTTTTT,CASSLKGAGTGELFF
-,TRBJ2-3,TRBV7-6,many,TGTGCCAGCAGCTTAGAGGCAGCTAGCACAGATACGCAGTATTTT,CASSLEAASTDTQYF
TRBD1,TRBJ1-4,TRBV6-5,-,TGTGCCAGCAGTTACTCAGGGGGCGGTTATGGCACTAATGAAAAACTGTTTTTT,CASSYSGGGYGTNEKLFF
TRBD2,TRBJ2-2,TRBV9,-,TGTGCCAGCCGCAGACTAGCGGGAGGGGACGGGGAGCTGTTTTTT,CASRRLAGGDGELFF
TRBD1,TRBJ2-5,TRBV7-9,-,TGTGCCAGCAGTGAAAGAGCAGGGGGTGATATCCAAGATACCCAGTACTTC,CASSERAGGDIQDTQYF
-,TRBJ2-5,TRBV20-1,-,TGCAGTGCTTCGGTGGGGCAAGAGACCCAGTACTTC,CSASVGQETQYF
-,TRBJ1-4,TRBV7-3,-,TGTGCCAGCAGCCGGACTCGTAATGAAAAACTGTTTTTT,CASSRTRNEKLFF
-,TRBJ1-1,TRBV5-5,many,TGTGCCAGCAGCTTGCCACCCCACTATGACTTCTTT,CASSLPPHYDFF
TRBD2,TRBJ2-1,TRBV6-2/TRBV6-3,-,TGTGCCAGCAGTTACTTGGCTAGCGGGATGAATGAGCAGTTCTTC,CASSYLASGMNEQFF
-,TRBJ1-4,TRBV28,few,TGTGCCAGCAGTACCGGCCTCGAGGAAAAACTGTTTTTT,CASSTGLEEKLFF
-,TRBJ2-3,TRBV20-1,-,TGCAGTGCTGCTGTGGGGGCCCGCACAGATACGCAGTATTTT,CSAAVGARTDTQYF
TRBD2,TRBJ2-5,TRBV9,-,TGTGCCAGCAGCGTAAGCGGGAGGCCCCAAGAGACCCAGTACTTC,CASSVSGRPQETQYF
-,TRBJ2-7,TRBV24-1,few,TGTGCCACCAGTGATTTTGGAACACGAACGGGGTCTGGAAGCTACGAGCAGTACTTC,CATSDFGTRTGSGSYEQYF
-,TRBJ2-5,TRBV5-1,few,TGCGCCAGCAGCTTCCACCGGGGCGGACGTTTAGCCCAGTACTTC,CASSFHRGGRLAQYF
TRBD1,TRBJ2-7,TRBV6-6,-,TGTGCCAGCAGCTTACACCCAGGGGGATATCTCGAGCAGTACTTC,CASSLHPGGYLEQYF
-,TRBJ1-2,TRBV20-1,many,TGCAGTGCTGAAGACCGTGGGGTCACGAACTATGGCTACACCTTC,CSAEDRGVTNYGYTF
TRBD1,TRBJ2-7,TRBV5-5,few,TGTGCCAGCACCCTAATGGCGGGGACAGGCGACGAGCAGTACTTC,CASTLMAGTGDEQYF
TRBD1,TRBJ2-2,TRBV5-1,many,TGCGCCAGCAGCCCAAGGACAGGGGACACCGGGGAGCTGTTTTTT,CASSPRTGDTGELFF
-,TRBJ2-3,TRBV29-1,many,TGCAGCGTTGAAGACCCTCTCTTCTCTAGAAGGCAGTATTTT,CSVEDPLFSRRQYF
-,TRBJ2-7,TRBV3-1,once,TGTGCCAGCAGCCCCGGGGGGCTAGCGGTTTACGAGCAGTACTTC,CASSPGGLAVYEQYF
TRBD1,TRBJ2-1,TRBV12-3/TRBV12-4,many,TGTGCCAGCAGTCTAGAGGGGACAGGGGGTGAGCAGTTCTTC,CASSLEGTGGEQFF
-,TRBJ2-5,TRBV3-1,-,TGTGCCAGCAGCTTACGGACTGTCCAAGAGACCCAGTACTTC,CASSLRTVQETQYF
-,TRBJ2-7,TRBV30,-,TGTGCCTGGAGTACAAGGACAGTCTTCCACGAGCAGTACTTC,CAWSTRTVFHEQYF
TRBD2,TRBJ2-1,TRBV7-9,-,TGTGCCAGCAGCTTCGGTGGGAGCGGGAGCACCTACAATGAGCAGTTCTTC,CASSFGGSGSTYNEQFF
-,TRBJ2-5,TRBV5-1,few,TGCGCCAGCAGCTTTTCCTCAGGGTTCGAGACCCAGTACTTC,CASSFSSGFETQYF
TRBD2,TRBJ2-5,TRBV20-1,few,TGCAGTGCTAGTAGCCTAGCGGGAAGGGAAGAGACCCAGTACTTC,CSASSLAGREETQYF
TRBD1,TRBJ2-7,TRBV19,many,TGTGCCAGCAGCCCCACAGGGGTTGAGCAGTACTTC,CASSPTGVEQYF
TRBD1,TRBJ1-2,TRBV20-1,many,TGCAGTGCATTGTCCGGGACAGCATCTTATGGCTACACCTTC,CSALSGTASYGYTF
-,TRBJ2-4,TRBV18,many,TGTGCCAGCTCACCTGGCATGCCAGGGATCAACATTCAGTACTTC,CASSPGMPGINIQYF
-,TRBJ1-6,TRBV20-1,few,TGCAGTGCTAGGGCCCCGTCAGATAATTCACCCCTCCACTTT,CSARAPSDNSPLHF
-,TRBJ2-3,TRBV6-2/TRBV6-3,-,TGTGCCAGCAGTTACCTCTCCACAGATACGCAGTATTTT,CASSYLSTDTQYF
-,TRBJ2-6,TRBV9,few,TGTGCCAGCAGCGCATCTGGGGCCAACGTCCTGACTTTC,CASSASGANVLTF
TRBD2,TRBJ2-3,TRBV6-5,-,TGTGCCAGCAGTCCGTTTGGCGGGAGGGCCAAAGATACGCAGTATTTT,CASSPFGGRAKDTQYF
TRBD2,TRBJ2-7,TRBV6-5,few,TGTGCCAGCAGTTGGGGACTAGCGGGAGCGGGAGAGCAGTACTTC,CASSWGLAGAGEQYF
-,TRBJ1-3,TRBV2,many,TGTGCCAGCATGCGGGGCCAGAATCTAAGGGACGGGAACACCATATATTTT,CASMRGQNLRDGNTIYF
-,TRBJ1-2,TRBV7-2,-,TGTGCCAGCAGCTTCGAGGCCTCCTATGGCTACACCTTC,CASSFEASYGYTF
-,TRBJ2-2,TRBV24-1,-,TGTGCCACCAGTGGTCAGGCGAACACCGGGGAGCTGTTTTTT,CATSGQANTGELFF
-,TRBJ1-3,TRBV7-9,-,TGTGCCAGCAGCATTCAACGGGAAGGGACCTCCGGAAACACCATATATTTT,CASSIQREGTSGNTIYF
TRBD1,TRBJ2-5,TRBV4-1,many,TGCGCCAGCAGCCAAAAATTCCCGGGACAGGCGGCAGAGACCCAGTACTTC,CASSQKFPGQAAETQYF
TRBD2,TRBJ2-1,TRBV4-3,many,TGCGCCAGCAGCGTCGGACTAGCGGAATACAATGAGCAGTTCTTC,CASSVGLAEYNEQFF